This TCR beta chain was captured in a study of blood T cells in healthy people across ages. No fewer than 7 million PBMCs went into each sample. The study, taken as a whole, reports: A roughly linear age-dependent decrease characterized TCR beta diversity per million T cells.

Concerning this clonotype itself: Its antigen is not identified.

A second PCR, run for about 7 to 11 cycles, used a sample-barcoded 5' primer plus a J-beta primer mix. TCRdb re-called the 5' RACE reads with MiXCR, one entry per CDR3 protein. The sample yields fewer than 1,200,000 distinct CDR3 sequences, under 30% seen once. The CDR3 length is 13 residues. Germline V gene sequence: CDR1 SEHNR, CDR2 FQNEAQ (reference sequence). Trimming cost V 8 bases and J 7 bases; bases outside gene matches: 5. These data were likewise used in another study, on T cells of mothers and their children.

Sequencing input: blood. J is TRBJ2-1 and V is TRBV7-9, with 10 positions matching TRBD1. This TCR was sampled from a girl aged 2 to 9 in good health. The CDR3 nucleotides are TGTGCCAGCGGGGACAGGGGCGCAAATGAGCAGTTCTTC. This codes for CASGDRGANEQFF.